This T cell receptor (beta chain) was recorded in a study of TIL therapy for anti-PD-1-resistant metastatic lung cancer. The overall study: Median patient age was 54, ranging roughly 35-75 years. Broader study findings: Many TIL product clones were absent from baseline tumor, suggesting clonal contraction. TIL cultures after expansion showed higher clonality and lower diversity than baseline tumor (median around 6% vs 30%).

Documented time point: pre-treatment sample, taken before nivolumab and TIL therapy. The tumor samples were excised metastases, mostly pleural nodules or supraclavicular lymph nodes. Patients then received nivolumab; progressors got lymphodepletion, TIL and IL-2. Notes on this clone: Its antigen remains unknown.

The immunoSEQ assay was v3. Generated by immunoSEQ multiplex PCR, the TCRdb table keeps only in-frame clones and is missing some. The sample records about 100,000 clones, about 71% being singletons. Germline CDR1 and CDR2: LNHDA and SQIVND (reference sequence). The length of the CDR3 is 14 residues. V lost 4 bases, J lost 10 bases, and 17 bases lay in between. The sequence derives from a person aged 25 to 85 with non-small cell lung cancer. The sequencing here drew on tumor tissue, taken at baseline. The rearrangement uses TRBV19 and TRBJ2-1; D tentatively reads TRBD1 or TRBD2 (6 bases each). CDR3 region: CASSNPTGRPEQFF. Here the CDR3 DNA reads TGTGCCAGTAGTAATCCAACAGGGAGGCCGGAGCAGTTCTTC.